This TCR beta chain was captured by sequencing in a study of T cell repertoires in cytomegalovirus infection. General study points: Predominance within the ex vivo response was attributable to HLA-C-restricted CMV-specific TCR beta clonotypes.

TCRdb re-derived calls from the reads in MiXCR, one entry per CDR3 protein. Of under 600,000 distinct CDR3 sequences listed, 16% are singletons. The table lists this clonotype with many counts. Antigen specificity is unknown. The receptor was derived from a human donor in good health (CMV status not recorded). Some clones in this sample may be carry-over from other donors' samples. Sequenced sample: CD8+ T cells from PBMCs.

CDR3 in amino acids: CASSFTSTYGYTF. The CDR3 DNA reads as TGTGCCAGCAGTTTCACGAGTACCTATGGCTACACCTTC. The chain links TRBV27 to TRBJ1-2; the D is unclear. This CDR3 has 13 residues. Deletions cut 3 bases from V and 4 bases from J, with 9 bases between. Germline CDR1 reads MNHEY; CDR2 reads SMNVEV (reference sequence).